The clone carrying this T cell receptor (beta chain) was seen only a few times. The CDR3 consists of 15 residues. The data are from a study of T-cell memory formation after mild COVID-19. In TCRdb, the 5' RACE reads were re-called with MiXCR into one record per CDR3 protein. Seen here are under 70,000 distinct CDR3 sequences, about 9.4% observed once, and the top ten hold 1% to 1.4%. Material: PBMCs or a T cell subset sorted from them (not recorded which). The rearrangement joins TRBV21-1 to TRBJ2-7; TRBD1, the table's D call, was not compared with the DNA. TRBV21-1 is labeled a pseudogene. This sequence was found in a man between 18 and 29 years old who had mild COVID-19 (a few samples of this study predate the infection). Cell type and time point are not known. Here the CDR3 reads CASGLTGETAYEQYV. The CDR3, as DNA: TGTGCCAGCGGGTTAACAGGGGAGACGGCCTACGAGCAGTACGTC.